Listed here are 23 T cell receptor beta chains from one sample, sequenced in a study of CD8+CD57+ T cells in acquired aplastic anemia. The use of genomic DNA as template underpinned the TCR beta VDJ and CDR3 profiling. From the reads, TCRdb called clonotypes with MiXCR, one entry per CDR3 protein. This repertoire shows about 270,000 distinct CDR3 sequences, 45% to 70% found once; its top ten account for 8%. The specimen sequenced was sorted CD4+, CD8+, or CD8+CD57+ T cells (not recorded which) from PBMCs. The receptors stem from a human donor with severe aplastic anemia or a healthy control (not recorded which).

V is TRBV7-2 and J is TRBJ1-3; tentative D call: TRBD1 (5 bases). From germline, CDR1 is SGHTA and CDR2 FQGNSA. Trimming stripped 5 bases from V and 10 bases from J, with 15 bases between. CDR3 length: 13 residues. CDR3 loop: CASSLGTKETIYF. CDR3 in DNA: TGTGCCAGCAGCCTCGGGACTAAAGAGACCATATATTTT.

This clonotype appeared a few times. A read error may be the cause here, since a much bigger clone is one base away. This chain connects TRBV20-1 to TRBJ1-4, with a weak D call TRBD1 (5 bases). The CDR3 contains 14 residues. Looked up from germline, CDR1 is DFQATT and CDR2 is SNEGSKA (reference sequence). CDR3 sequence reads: CSASGGESNEELFF. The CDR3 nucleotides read TGCAGTGCTAGTGGGGGGGAATCTAATGAAGAACTGTTTTTT.

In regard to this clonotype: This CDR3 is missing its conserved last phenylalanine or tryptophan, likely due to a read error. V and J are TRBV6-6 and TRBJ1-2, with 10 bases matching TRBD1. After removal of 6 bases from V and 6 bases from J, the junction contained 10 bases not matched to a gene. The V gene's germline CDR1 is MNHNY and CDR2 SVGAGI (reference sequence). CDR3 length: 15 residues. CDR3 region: CASSSPTGTGDGYTS. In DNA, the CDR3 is TGTGCCAGCAGCTCCCCCACCGGGACAGGGGATGGCTACACCTCC.

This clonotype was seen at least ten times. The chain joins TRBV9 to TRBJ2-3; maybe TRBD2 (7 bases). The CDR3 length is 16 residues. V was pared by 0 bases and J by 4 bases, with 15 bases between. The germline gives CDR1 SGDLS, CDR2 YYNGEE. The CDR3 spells CASSVGPGGDADTQYF. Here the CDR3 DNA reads TGTGCCAGCAGCGTAGGGCCGGGGGGCGACGCAGATACGCAGTATTTT.

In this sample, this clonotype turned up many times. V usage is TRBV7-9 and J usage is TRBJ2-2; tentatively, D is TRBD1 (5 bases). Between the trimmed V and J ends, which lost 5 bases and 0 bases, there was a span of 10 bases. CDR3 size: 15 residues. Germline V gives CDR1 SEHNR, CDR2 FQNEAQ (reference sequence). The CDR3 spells CASSHRPTNTGELFF. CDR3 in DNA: TGTGCCAGCAGCCACAGGCCGACGAACACCGGGGAGCTGTTTTTT.

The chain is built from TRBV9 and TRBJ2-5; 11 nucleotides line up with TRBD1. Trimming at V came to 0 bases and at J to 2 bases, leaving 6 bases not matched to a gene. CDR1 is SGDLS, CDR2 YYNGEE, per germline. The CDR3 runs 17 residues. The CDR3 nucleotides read TGTGCCAGCAGCGTAGAGGGGGGGACAGGGGGACAAGAGACCCAGTACTTC. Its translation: CASSVEGGTGGQETQYF.

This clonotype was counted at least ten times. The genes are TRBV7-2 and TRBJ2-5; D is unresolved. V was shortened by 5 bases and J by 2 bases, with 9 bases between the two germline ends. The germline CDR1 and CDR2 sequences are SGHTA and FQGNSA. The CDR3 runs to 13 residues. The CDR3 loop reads CASSLHPQETQYF. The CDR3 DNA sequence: TGTGCCAGCAGCCTCCACCCGCAAGAGACCCAGTACTTC.

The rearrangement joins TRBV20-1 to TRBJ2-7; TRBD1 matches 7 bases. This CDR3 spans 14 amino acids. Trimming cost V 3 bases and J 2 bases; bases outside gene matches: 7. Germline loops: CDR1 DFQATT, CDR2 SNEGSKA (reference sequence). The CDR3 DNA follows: TGCAGTGCTAGTGATAGGGGGCTTCCCTACGAGCAGTACTTC. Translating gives CSASDRGLPYEQYF.

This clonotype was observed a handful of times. CDR3 sequence: CASSVQGGSQETQYF. As DNA, the CDR3 is TGTGCCAGCAGCGTACAGGGGGGTAGCCAAGAGACCCAGTACTTC. The rearrangement uses TRBV9 and TRBJ2-5; weak D call: TRBD1 (7 bases). Germline V lookup: CDR1 SGDLS, CDR2 YYNGEE. The CDR3 extends over 15 amino acids. V lost 1 base and J lost 1, with 11 bases in between.

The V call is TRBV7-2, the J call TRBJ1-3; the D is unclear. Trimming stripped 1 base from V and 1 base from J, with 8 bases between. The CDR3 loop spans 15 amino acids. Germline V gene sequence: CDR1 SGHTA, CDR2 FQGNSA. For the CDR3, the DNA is TGTGCCAGCAGCTTAGGAGGGAGGTCTGGAAACACCATATATTTT. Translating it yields CASSLGGRSGNTIYF. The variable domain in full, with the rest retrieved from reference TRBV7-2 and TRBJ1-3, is GAGVSQSPSNKVTEKGKDVELRCDPISGHTALYWYRQSLGQGLEFLIYFQGNSAPDKSGLPSDRFSAERTGGSVSTLTIQRTQQEDSAVYLCASSLGGRSGNTIYFGEGSWLTVV.

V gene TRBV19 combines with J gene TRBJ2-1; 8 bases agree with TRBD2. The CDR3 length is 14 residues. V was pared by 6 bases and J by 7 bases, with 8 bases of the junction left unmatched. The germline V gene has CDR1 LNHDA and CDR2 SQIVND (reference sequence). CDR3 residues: CASRKSGGDNEQFF. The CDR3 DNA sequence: TGTGCCAGTAGAAAGAGCGGGGGAGATAATGAGCAGTTCTTC.

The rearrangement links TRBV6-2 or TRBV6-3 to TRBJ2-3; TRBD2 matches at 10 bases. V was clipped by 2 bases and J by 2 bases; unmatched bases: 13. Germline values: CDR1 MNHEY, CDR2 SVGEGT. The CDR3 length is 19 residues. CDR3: CASSYDVQRGGRSTDTQYF. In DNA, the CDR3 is TGTGCCAGCAGTTACGATGTACAGCGGGGGGGCCGATCCACAGATACGCAGTATTTT.

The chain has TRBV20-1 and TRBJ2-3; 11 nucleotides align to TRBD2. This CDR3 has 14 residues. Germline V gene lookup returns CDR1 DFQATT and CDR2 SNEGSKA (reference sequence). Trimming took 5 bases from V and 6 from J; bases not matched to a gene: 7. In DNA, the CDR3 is TGCAGTGCTCTCCTAGCGGGGGGTACGGATACGCAGTATTTT. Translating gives CSALLAGGTDTQYF.

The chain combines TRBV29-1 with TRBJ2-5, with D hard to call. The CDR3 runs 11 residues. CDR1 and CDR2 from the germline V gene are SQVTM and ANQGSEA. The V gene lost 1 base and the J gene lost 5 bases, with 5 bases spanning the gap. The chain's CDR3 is CSVEGAETQYF. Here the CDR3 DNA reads TGCAGCGTTGAAGGGGCCGAGACCCAGTACTTC.

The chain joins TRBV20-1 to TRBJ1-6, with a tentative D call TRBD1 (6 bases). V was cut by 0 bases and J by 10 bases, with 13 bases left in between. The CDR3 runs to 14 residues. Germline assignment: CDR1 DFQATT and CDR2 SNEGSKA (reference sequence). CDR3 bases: TGCAGTGCTAGAGATCGGGCAGGGGTCTCACCCCTCCACTTT. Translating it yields CSARDRAGVSPLHF.

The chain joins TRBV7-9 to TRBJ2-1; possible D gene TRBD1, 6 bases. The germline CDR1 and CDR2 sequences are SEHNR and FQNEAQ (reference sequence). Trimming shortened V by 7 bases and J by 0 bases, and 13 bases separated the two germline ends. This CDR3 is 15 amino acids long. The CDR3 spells CASTVDRSSYNEQFF. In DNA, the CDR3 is TGTGCCAGCACCGTAGACAGGAGCTCCTACAATGAGCAGTTCTTC.

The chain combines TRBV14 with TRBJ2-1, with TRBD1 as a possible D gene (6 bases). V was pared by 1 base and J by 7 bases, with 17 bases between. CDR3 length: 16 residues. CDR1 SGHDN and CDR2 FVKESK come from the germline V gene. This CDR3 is CASSQVLGASLNEQFF. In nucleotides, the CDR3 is TGTGCCAGCAGCCAAGTGCTGGGGGCAAGCCTGAATGAGCAGTTCTTC.

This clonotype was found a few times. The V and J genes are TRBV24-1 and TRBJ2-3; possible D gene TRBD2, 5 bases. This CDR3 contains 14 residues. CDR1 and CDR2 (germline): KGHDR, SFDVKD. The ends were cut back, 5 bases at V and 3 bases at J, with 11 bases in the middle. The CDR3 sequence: CATSVTGKTDTQYF. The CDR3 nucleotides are TGTGCCACCAGTGTCACGGGAAAAACAGATACGCAGTATTTT.

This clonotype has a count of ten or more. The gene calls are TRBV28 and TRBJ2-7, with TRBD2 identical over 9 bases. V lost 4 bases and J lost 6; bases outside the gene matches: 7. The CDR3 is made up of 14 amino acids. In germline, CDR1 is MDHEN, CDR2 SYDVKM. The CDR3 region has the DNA TGTGCCAGCAGTTCCGGGACTAGCCTCTTCGAGCAGTACTTC. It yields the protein CASSSGTSLFEQYF.

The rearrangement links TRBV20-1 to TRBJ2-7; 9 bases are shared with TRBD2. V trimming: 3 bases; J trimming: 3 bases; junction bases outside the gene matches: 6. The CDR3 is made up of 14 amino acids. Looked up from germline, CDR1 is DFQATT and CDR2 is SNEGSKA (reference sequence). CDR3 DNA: TGCAGTGCTAGCTCGCGGGAGGGAAACTACGAGCAGTACTTC. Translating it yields CSASSREGNYEQYF.

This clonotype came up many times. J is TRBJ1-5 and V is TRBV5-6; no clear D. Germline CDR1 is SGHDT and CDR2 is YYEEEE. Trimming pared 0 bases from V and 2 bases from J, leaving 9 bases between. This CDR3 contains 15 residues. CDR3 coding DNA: TGTGCCAGCAGCTTGGGGGGAAGAGGCAATCAGCCCCAGCATTTT. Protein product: CASSLGGRGNQPQHF.

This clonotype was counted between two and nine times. The CDR3 loop reads CASSPEAEPNEQYF. CDR3 DNA sequence: TGTGCCAGCAGCCCGGAGGCGGAACCTAACGAGCAGTACTTC. The chain links TRBV9 to TRBJ2-7, with D possibly TRBD2 on 5 matching bases. V was shortened by 4 bases and J by 5 bases, with 16 bases between the two germline ends. The germline V gene has CDR1 SGDLS and CDR2 YYNGEE. This CDR3 has 14 amino acids.

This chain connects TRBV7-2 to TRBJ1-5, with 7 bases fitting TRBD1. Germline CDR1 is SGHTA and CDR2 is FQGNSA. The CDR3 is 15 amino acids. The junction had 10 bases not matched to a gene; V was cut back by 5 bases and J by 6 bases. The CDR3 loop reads CASSHSGGGVQPQHF. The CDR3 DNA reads TGTGCCAGCAGCCATAGTGGAGGGGGCGTTCAGCCCCAGCATTTT.